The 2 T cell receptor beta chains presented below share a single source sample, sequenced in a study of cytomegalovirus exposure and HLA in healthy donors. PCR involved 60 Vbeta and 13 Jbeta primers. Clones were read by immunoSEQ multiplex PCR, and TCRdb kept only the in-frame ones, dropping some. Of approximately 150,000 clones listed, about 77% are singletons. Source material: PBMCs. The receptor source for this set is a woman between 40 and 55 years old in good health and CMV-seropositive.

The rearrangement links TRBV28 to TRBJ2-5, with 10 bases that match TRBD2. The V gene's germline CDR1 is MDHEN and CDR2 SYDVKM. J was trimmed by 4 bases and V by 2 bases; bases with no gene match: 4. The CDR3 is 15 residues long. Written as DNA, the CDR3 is TGTGCCAGCAGTTTAGCTAGCGGGGGTGGAGAGACCCAGTACTTC. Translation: CASSLASGGGETQYF.

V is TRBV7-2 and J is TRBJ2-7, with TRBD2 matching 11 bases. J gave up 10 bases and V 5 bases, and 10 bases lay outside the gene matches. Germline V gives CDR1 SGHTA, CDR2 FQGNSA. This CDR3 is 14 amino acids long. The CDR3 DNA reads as TGTGCCAGCAGCCCCGCAGGTAGCGGGAGGGATCAGTACTTC. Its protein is CASSPAGSGRDQYF.